The clone carrying this T cell receptor beta chain was counted at least ten times. This sample is part of a study of T cells in Graves' hyperthyroidism and ophthalmopathy. The TCR beta CDR3 regions underwent amplification using RNA transcripts as the source. TCR CDR3 regions were first amplified by RT-PCR with HTBI primers. Each CDR3 protein gets one entry after TCRdb re-called the multiplex PCR reads with MiXCR. The sample includes more than 450,000 distinct CDR3 sequences, approximately 14% seen only once; the top ten take around 13%. The CDR3 sequence is 14 residues long. J gave up 4 bases and V 4 bases, and 6 bases lay outside the gene matches. Germline V CDR1 and CDR2: SGHNT, YENEEA.

The sequenced sample was blood. The clonotype was recovered from a woman aged 35 to 49 with Graves' hyperthyroidism. The chain has TRBV11-3 and TRBJ2-5; 7 positions match TRBD2. CDR3 nucleotides: TGTGCCAGCAGCTCTCGGGCTAGCGGAGAGACCCAGTACTTC. This encodes CASSSRASGETQYF.